Reported below is one T cell receptor beta chain. The antigen remains unidentified. Each single cDNA molecule received a unique molecular identifier. Via MiXCR, TCRdb re-called the 5' RACE reads, giving one row per CDR3 protein. This table holds tens of thousands of distinct CDR3 sequences, over 7.5% found once. This sample stems from a study of early T cells in non-severe SARS-CoV-2 infection. Background on the study: Alpha and beta chains were unpaired, from unsorted whole-blood bulk RNA.

This CDR3 spans 15 amino acids. Germline-derived CDR1 and CDR2 are DFQATT and SNEGSKA (reference sequence). Trimming cost V 5 bases and J 4 bases, with 21 bases left between them. Study observations and caveats: There was a bias toward anti-spike CD8 responses in VDJdb matching, which missed private and CD4 specificities.

The receptor's source is an adult who was a healthcare worker with PCR-confirmed SARS-CoV-2 infection or an uninfected control (not recorded which). The sample was whole blood. This chain joins TRBV20-1 and TRBJ2-7; D possibly uses TRBD1 or TRBD2 (5 bases each). The CDR3 region has the DNA TGCAGTGCTTACTCTTTCGGTGGGGGTAGGTACGAGCAGTACTTC. This translates into CSAYSFGGGRYEQYF.